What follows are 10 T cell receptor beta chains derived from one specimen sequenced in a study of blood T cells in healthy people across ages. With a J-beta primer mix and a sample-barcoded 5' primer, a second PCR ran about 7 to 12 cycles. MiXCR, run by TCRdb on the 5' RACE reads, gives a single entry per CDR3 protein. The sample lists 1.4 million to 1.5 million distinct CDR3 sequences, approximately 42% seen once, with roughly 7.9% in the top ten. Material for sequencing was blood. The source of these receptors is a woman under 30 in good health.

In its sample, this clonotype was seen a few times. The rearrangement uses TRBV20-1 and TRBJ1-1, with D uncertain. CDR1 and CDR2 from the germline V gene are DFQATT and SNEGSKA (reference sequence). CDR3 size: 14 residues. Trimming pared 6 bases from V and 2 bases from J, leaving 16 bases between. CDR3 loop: CSAERWAVNTEAFF. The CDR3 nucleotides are TGCAGTGCCGAGAGATGGGCGGTAAACACTGAAGCTTTCTTT.

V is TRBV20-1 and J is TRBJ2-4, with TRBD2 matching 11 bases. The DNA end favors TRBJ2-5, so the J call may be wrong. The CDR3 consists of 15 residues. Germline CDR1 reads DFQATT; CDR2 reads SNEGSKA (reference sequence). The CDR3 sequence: CSAHSGGAFGETQYF. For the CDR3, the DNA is TGCAGTGCCCATAGCGGGGGGGCCTTTGGAGAGACCCAGTACTTC.

CDR3 nucleotide sequence: TGCAGCGTTGAAGGGGGCCCCGGAGGGTGGGGCTATGGCTACACCTTC. Its translation is CSVEGGPGGWGYGYTF. The rearrangement links TRBV29-1 to TRBJ1-2; D is perhaps TRBD1 (5 bases). CDR1 is SQVTM and CDR2 is ANQGSEA in the germline V gene. V gave up 1 base and J gave up 4 bases, with 19 bases separating them. The length of the CDR3 is 16 residues.

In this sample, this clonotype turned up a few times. CDR3 nucleotides: TGCAGCGTTGAAAGGGGGGCTAAGAGGAACAATGAGCAGTTCTTC. This sequence encodes CSVERGAKRNNEQFF. The gene calls are TRBV29-1 and TRBJ2-1; the D call may be TRBD1 or TRBD2 (6 bases each). Trimming left V 2 bases short and J 5 bases short, with 16 bases between. The CDR3 runs to 15 residues. Germline loops: CDR1 SQVTM, CDR2 ANQGSEA.

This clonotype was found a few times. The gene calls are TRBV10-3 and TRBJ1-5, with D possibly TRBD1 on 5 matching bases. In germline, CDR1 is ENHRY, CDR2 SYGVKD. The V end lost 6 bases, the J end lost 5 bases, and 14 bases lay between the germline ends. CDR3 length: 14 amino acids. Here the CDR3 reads CAISRDGEYQPQHF. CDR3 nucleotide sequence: TGTGCCATCAGCCGGGACGGTGAATATCAGCCCCAGCATTTT.

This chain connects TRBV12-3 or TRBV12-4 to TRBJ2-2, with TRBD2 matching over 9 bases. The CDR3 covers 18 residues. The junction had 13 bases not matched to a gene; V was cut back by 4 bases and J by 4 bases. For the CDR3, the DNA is TGTGCCAGCAGTTATTCTCGCGGGAGGGTAGGTAGCACCGGGGAGCTGTTTTTT. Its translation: CASSYSRGRVGSTGELFF.

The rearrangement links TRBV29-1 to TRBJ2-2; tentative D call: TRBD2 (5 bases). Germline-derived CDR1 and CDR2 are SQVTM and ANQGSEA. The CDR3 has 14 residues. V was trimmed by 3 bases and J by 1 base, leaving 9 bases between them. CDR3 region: CSVDASRNTGELFF. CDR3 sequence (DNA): TGCAGCGTTGACGCTAGCCGGAACACCGGGGAGCTGTTTTTT.

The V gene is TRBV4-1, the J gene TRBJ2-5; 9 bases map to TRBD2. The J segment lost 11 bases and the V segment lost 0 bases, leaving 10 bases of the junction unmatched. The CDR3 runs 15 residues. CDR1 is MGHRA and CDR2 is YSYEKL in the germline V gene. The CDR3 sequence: CASSQDRLAGSEQYF. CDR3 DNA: TGCGCCAGCAGCCAAGATAGGCTAGCGGGAAGTGAGCAGTACTTC.

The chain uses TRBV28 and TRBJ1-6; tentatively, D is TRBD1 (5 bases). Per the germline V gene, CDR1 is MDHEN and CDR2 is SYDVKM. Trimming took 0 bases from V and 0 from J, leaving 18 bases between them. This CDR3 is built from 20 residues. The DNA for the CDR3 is TGTGCCAGCAGTTTATGGTGGAGAGGGAAAGGGGACTCCTATAATTCACCCCTCCACTTT. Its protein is CASSLWWRGKGDSYNSPLHF.

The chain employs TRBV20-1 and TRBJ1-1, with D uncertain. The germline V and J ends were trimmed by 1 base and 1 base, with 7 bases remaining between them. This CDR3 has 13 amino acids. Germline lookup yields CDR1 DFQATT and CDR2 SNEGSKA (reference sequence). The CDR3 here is CSARGPENTEAFF. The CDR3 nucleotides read TGCAGTGCTAGAGGGCCAGAGAACACTGAAGCTTTCTTT.